Listed below are T cell receptor beta chains from one sample, sequenced in a study of blood T cell repertoires in COVID-19. Assay used: immunoSEQ multiplex PCR; TCRdb lists only in-frame clones, some missing. The repertoire has some 150,000 clones, around 87% of them found once; the top ten carry approximately 1.3%. Sequenced: PBMCs or T cells enriched from blood (not recorded which). These receptors all stem from a woman aged 30 to 39 with acute COVID-19. The CDR3 runs from the conserved cysteine through the conserved F or W. Each record gives: clone size, D gene, J gene, V gene, CDR3 protein, CDR3 DNA. D genes are given only for firm matches. Clone size is stated in some rows and not others, as once, few, many or a class when expanded.

>NA|NA|TRBJ1-1|TRBV28
CASSLGATPEAFF
TGTGCCAGCAGTTTAGGGGCTACTCCTGAAGCTTTCTTT
>NA|NA|TRBJ1-5|TRBV28
CASSLIRYSNQPQHF
TGTGCCAGCAGTTTGATCCGGTATAGCAATCAGCCCCAGCATTTT
>NA|TRBD1|TRBJ1-4|TRBV5-4
CASSLGGQGNEKLFF
TGTGCCAGCAGCTTGGGGGGACAGGGGAATGAAAAACTGTTTTTT
>NA|NA|TRBJ2-1|TRBV6-4
CASSDSSRGAYNEQFF
TGTGCCAGCAGTGACTCGAGCAGGGGCGCCTACAATGAGCAGTTCTTC
>NA|NA|TRBJ1-6|TRBV25-1
CASTPSSYNSPLHF
TGTGCCAGCACCCCGAGCTCCTATAATTCACCCCTCCACTTT
>once|NA|TRBJ1-4|TRBV30
CAWNIGARLTEKLFF
TGTGCCTGGAATATTGGGGCCCGCCTCACTGAAAAACTGTTTTTT
>NA|TRBD1|TRBJ2-7|TRBV28
CASSTISTGGSLDEQYF
TGTGCCAGCAGTACCATATCGACAGGGGGGTCATTAGACGAGCAGTACTTC
>NA|TRBD2|TRBJ2-7|TRBV27
CASSQRSGRAYEQYF
TGTGCCAGCAGTCAAAGAAGCGGGAGGGCCTACGAGCAGTACTTC
>NA|NA|TRBJ2-5|TRBV6-6
CASSYSRQETQYF
TGTGCCAGCAGTTACTCCAGGCAAGAGACCCAGTACTTC
>NA|TRBD2|TRBJ2-7|TRBV7-2
CASSSGTSGTSYEQYF
TGTGCCAGCAGCTCAGGGACTAGCGGGACGTCCTACGAGCAGTACTTC
>few|TRBD2|TRBJ2-2|TRBV7-9
CASSSSGSTGELFF
TGTGCCAGCAGCTCTAGCGGTTCCACCGGGGAGCTGTTTTTT